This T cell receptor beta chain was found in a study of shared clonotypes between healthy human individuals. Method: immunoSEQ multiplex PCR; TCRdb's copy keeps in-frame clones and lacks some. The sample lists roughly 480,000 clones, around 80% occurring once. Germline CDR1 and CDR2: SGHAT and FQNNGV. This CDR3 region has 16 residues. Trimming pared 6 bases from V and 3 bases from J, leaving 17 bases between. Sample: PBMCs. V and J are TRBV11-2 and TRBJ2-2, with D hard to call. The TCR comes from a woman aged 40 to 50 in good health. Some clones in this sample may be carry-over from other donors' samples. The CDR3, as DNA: TGTGCCAGCAGACACCTAGTAAGGATTTACACCGGGGAGCTGTTTTTT. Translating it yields CASRHLVRIYTGELFF. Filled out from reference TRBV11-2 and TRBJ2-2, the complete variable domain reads EAGVAQSPRYKIIEKRQSVAFWCNPISGHATLYWYQQILGQGPKLLIQFQNNGVVDDSQLPKDRFSAERLKGVDSTLKIQPAKLEDSAVYLCASRHLVRIYTGELFFGEGSRLTVL.